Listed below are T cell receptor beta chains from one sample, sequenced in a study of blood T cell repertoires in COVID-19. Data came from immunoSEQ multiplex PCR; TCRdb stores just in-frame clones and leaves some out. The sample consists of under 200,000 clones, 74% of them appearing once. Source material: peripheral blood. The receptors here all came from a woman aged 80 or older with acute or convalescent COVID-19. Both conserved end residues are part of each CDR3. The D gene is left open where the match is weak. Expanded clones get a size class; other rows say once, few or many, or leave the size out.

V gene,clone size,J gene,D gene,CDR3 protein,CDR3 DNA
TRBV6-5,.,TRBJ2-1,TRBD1,CASSYGTGQVFF,TGTGCCAGCAGTTACGGGACGGGACAGGTGTTCTTC
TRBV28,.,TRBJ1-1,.,CASFLGPGWTEAFF,TGTGCCAGTTTTCTGGGGCCTGGATGGACTGAAGCTTTCTTT
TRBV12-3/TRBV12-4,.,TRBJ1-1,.,CASSFGGNTEAFF,TGTGCCAGCAGTTTCGGCGGGAACACTGAAGCTTTCTTT
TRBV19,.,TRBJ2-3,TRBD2,CASSMRTRSTDTQYF,TGTGCCAGTAGTATGAGGACTAGGAGCACAGATACGCAGTATTTT
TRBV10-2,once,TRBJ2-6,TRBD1,CASLRGTGGAGANVLTF,TGCGCCAGCCTAAGGGGGACAGGGGGAGCTGGGGCCAACGTCCTGACTTTC
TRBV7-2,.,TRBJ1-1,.,CASTTGREQLEAFF,TGTGCCAGCACGACGGGCCGGGAGCAACTTGAAGCTTTCTTT
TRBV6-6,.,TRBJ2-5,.,CASRSRDFQETQYF,TGTGCCAGCAGATCCCGGGATTTCCAAGAGACCCAGTACTTC
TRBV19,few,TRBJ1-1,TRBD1,CASTPFSDRGNTEAFF,TGTGCCAGTACCCCATTTTCGGACAGGGGGAACACTGAAGCTTTCTTT
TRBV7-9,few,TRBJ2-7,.,CASSLSLDEQYF,TGTGCCAGCAGCTTATCCCTCGACGAGCAGTACTTC
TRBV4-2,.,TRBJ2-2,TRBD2,CASSQAAGLAGVGELFF,TGTGCCAGCAGCCAAGCCGCAGGACTAGCGGGAGTCGGGGAGCTGTTTTTT
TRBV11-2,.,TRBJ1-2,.,CASSPQDRPGGYTF,TGTGCCAGCAGCCCCCAAGACAGGCCGGGGGGCTACACCTTC
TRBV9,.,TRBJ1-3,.,CASSAVSGNTIYF,TGTGCCAGCAGCGCGGTATCTGGAAACACCATATATTTT
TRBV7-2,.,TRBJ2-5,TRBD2,CASSLLAGQETQYF,TGTGCCAGCAGCTTACTAGCGGGGCAAGAGACCCAGTACTTC
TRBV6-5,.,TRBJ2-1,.,CASSYSGRTYNEQFF,TGTGCCAGCAGTTACTCCGGCAGGACCTACAATGAGCAGTTCTTC
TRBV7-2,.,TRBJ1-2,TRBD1,CASSLANRGDYGYTF,TGTGCCAGCAGCTTAGCCAACAGGGGGGACTATGGCTACACCTTC
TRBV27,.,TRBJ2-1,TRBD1,CASSPDRGRPYNEQFF,TGTGCCAGCAGTCCCGACAGGGGGCGCCCCTACAATGAGCAGTTCTTC
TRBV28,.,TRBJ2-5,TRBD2,CASTHKPGTSGRVETQYF,TGTGCCAGCACCCATAAACCCGGGACTAGCGGGAGGGTGGAGACCCAGTACTTC
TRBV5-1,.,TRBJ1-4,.,CASSEQGQITNEKLFF,TGCGCCAGCAGCGAACAGGGTCAGATAACTAATGAAAAACTGTTTTTT
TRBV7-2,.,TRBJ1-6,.,CASSISNGNSPLHF,TGTGCCAGCAGCATCAGTAACGGGAATTCACCCCTCCACTTT
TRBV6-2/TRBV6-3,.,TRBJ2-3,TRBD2,CASSYPGLAGTSTDTQYF,TGTGCCAGCAGTTACCCAGGACTAGCGGGGACCTCCACAGATACGCAGTATTTT
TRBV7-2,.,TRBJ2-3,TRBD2,CASSSGLAGGLLSQYF,TGTGCCAGCAGCTCGGGACTAGCGGGAGGTCTCCTGTCGCAGTATTTT
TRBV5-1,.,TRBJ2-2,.,CASSLDAINTGELFF,TGCGCCAGCAGCTTGGACGCGATAAACACCGGGGAGCTGTTTTTT
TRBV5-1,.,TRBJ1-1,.,CASSLQTGSTEAFF,TGCGCCAGCAGCCTCCAAACGGGGAGCACTGAAGCTTTCTTT
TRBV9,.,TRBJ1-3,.,CASSAQIRGGGNTIYF,TGTGCCAGCAGCGCCCAAATTAGAGGAGGTGGAAACACCATATATTTT
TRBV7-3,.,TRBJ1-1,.,CASSTGTLNTEAFF,TGTGCCAGCAGCACGGGGACATTGAACACTGAAGCTTTCTTT
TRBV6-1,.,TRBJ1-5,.,CASSPGQPQHF,TGTGCCAGCAGTCCCGGTCAGCCCCAGCATTTT
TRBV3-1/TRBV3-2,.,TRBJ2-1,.,CASSLRTGEWNEQFF,TGTGCCAGCAGCCTACGGACGGGAGAGTGGAATGAGCAGTTCTTC
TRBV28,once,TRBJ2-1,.,CASTSPSSYNEQFF,TGTGCCAGTACCAGTCCCAGCTCCTACAATGAGCAGTTCTTC
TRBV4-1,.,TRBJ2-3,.,CASSPHTRAGRVDTQYF,TGCGCCAGCAGCCCGCACACGAGGGCGGGACGGGTAGATACGCAGTATTTT
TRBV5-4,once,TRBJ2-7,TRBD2,CASSFGGTSGSYEQYF,TGTGCCAGCAGCTTCGGGGGGACTAGCGGGAGCTACGAGCAGTACTTC
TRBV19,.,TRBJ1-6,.,CASSIRGNNSPLHF,TGTGCCAGTAGTATTCGGGGAAATAATTCACCCCTCCACTTT
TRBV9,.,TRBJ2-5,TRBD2,CASSVAGGGFETQYF,TGTGCCAGCAGCGTAGCCGGGGGAGGGTTTGAGACCCAGTACTTC
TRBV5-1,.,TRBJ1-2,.,CASNPAPWGDYGYTF,TGCGCCAGCAACCCCGCGCCCTGGGGGGACTATGGCTACACCTTC
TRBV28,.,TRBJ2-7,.,CASSLDFSYEQYF,TGTGCCAGCAGTTTGGACTTCTCCTACGAGCAGTACTTC
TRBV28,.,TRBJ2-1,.,CASSLFGTSRLGEQFF,TGTGCCAGCAGTTTATTCGGAACTAGCAGGTTAGGTGAGCAGTTCTTC
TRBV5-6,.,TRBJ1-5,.,CASSRTDSNQPQHF,TGTGCCAGCAGTCGCACTGATAGCAATCAGCCCCAGCATTTT
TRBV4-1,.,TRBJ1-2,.,CASSRQTAKSPYGYTF,TGCGCCAGCAGCCGTCAGACAGCGAAATCCCCCTATGGCTACACCTTC
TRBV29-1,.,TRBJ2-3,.,CSVVGGDTQYF,TGCAGCGTTGTGGGGGGAGATACGCAGTATTTT
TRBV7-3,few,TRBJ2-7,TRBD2,CASSLLVGLAGVNEQYF,TGTGCCAGCAGCTTATTGGTCGGACTAGCGGGAGTCAACGAGCAGTACTTC
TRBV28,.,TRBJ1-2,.,CASSLSGEGYGYTF,TGTGCCAGCAGTTTATCCGGGGAAGGCTATGGCTACACCTTC